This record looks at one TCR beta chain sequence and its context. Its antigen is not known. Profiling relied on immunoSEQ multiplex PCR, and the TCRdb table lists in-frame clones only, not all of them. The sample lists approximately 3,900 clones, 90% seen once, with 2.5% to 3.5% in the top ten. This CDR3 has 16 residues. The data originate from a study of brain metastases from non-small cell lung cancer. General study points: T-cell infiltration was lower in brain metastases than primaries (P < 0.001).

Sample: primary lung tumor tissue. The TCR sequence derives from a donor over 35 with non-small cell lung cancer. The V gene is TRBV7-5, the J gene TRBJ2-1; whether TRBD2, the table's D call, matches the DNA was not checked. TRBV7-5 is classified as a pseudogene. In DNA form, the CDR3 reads TGTGCCAGAAGCTACGGTCTACCCGGCTCCTACAATGAGCAGTTCTTC. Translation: CARSYGLPGSYNEQFF.